These 28 T cell receptor beta chains were all obtained from the same sample, sequenced in a study of blood T cell repertoires in COVID-19. Measured with immunoSEQ multiplex PCR; TCRdb has only the in-frame clones, and not every one. The sample gives 200,000 to 300,000 clones, 88% of which show up once; 4% is in the top ten. The sequenced material came from peripheral blood. The receptor set was obtained from a man in his sixties who had recovered from COVID-19.

This clone was counted a few times. This chain joins TRBV9 and TRBJ1-5; maybe TRBD1 (5 bases). The CDR3 is 15 residues long. V dropped 0 bases and J dropped 3 bases, with 10 bases sitting between them. The germline V gene has CDR1 SGDLS and CDR2 YYNGEE. The CDR3 nucleotides read TGTGCCAGCAGCGTAGACGGGGGGGACAATCAGCCCCAGCATTTT. Translating gives CASSVDGGDNQPQHF.

This chain uses TRBV2 with TRBJ1-1; perhaps TRBD1 as D (6 bases). This CDR3 is built from 14 residues. V was cut by 10 bases and J by 0 bases, with 15 bases left in between. From germline, CDR1 is SNHLY and CDR2 FYNNEI. CDR3 bases: TGTGCCACCGCCTCACAGGGATTGAACACTGAAGCTTTCTTT. This gives the protein CATASQGLNTEAFF.

The V gene is TRBV9, the J gene TRBJ2-5, with TRBD1 identical over 9 bases. J gave up 5 bases and V 4 bases, and 12 bases lay outside the gene matches. Germline values: CDR1 SGDLS, CDR2 YYNGEE. The CDR3 runs 16 residues. In nucleotides, the CDR3 is TGTGCCAGCAGCCCTAGTCCCGGGACAGGGCACGAGACCCAGTACTTC. The encoded protein is CASSPSPGTGHETQYF.

The chain uses TRBV9 and TRBJ1-2; maybe TRBD1 (6 bases). The CDR3 covers 12 residues. Trimming removed 3 bases from V and 7 bases from J, with 10 bases in between. Germline CDR1 SGDLS, CDR2 YYNGEE. The CDR3 nucleotides are TGTGCCAGCAGCGGAACAGGGTTTGGCTACACCTTC. As protein: CASSGTGFGYTF.

The chain recombines TRBV29-1 with TRBJ1-2, with D possibly matching TRBD1 (5 bases). Looked up from germline, CDR1 is SQVTM and CDR2 is ANQGSEA. The CDR3 spans 12 residues. Trimming shortened V by 4 bases and J by 4 bases, and 10 bases separated the two germline ends. This CDR3 reads CSVVGQGYGYTF. The CDR3 DNA reads TGCAGCGTTGTGGGGCAGGGCTATGGCTACACCTTC. Based on the CDR3 plus reference TRBV29-1 and TRBJ1-2, the full variable domain is SAVISQKPSRDICQRGTSLTIQCQVDSQVTMMFWYRQQPGQSLTLIATANQGSEATYESGFVIDKFPISRPNLTFSTLTVSNMSPEDSSIYLCSVVGQGYGYTFGSGTRLTVV.

The chain combines TRBV29-1 with TRBJ2-5, with 9 bases identical to TRBD1. The germline V gene encodes CDR1 SQVTM and CDR2 ANQGSEA. Trimming cost V 7 bases and J 5 bases; bases outside gene matches: 8. The CDR3 length is 13 residues. For the CDR3, the DNA is TGCAGCGCTATACAGGGGGCGGGGGAGACCCAGTACTTC. This codes for CSAIQGAGETQYF.

The rearrangement joins TRBV6-5 to TRBJ2-1; D is uncertain. The germline V gene encodes CDR1 MNHEY and CDR2 SVGAGI. V was trimmed by 6 bases and J by 12 bases, leaving 18 bases between them. This CDR3 has 13 residues. DNA of the CDR3: TGTGCCAGCAGAGATATCATCCCCTCGAGGCAGTTCTTC. Translation gives CASRDIIPSRQFF.

The genes are TRBV9 and TRBJ2-5, with 7 bases identical to TRBD1. Germline assignment: CDR1 SGDLS and CDR2 YYNGEE. V lost 0 bases, J lost 3 bases, and 2 bases stayed unmatched. The CDR3 totals 14 residues. The DNA of the CDR3 is TGTGCCAGCAGCGTAGAGGGGACAGAAGAGACCCAGTACTTC. It is translated as CASSVEGTEETQYF.

In its sample, this clone was seen once. This chain connects TRBV2 to TRBJ2-3; 8 bases align to TRBD1. J gave up 2 bases and V 10 bases, and 5 bases lay outside the gene matches. This CDR3 has 13 amino acids. CDR1 SNHLY and CDR2 FYNNEI come from the germline V gene. The CDR3 region has the DNA TGTGCCAACACAGGGGGAAACACAGATACGCAGTATTTT. This translates into CANTGGNTDTQYF.

The CDR3 DNA reads TGTGCCAGCAGGCCCGGGACAGGTGGGAACGGGGAGCTGTTTTTT. Amino acid sequence: CASRPGTGGNGELFF. This sequence joins TRBV3-1 (or the pseudogene TRBV3-2) and TRBJ2-2; 8 nucleotides agree with TRBD1. With 6 bases clipped from V and 7 bases from J, the junction kept 10 bases outside the gene matches. The CDR3 consists of 15 residues. Germline loops: CDR1 LGHDT, CDR2 YNNKEL (reference sequence).

This chain joins TRBV7-9 and TRBJ2-7, with 15 bases that match TRBD2. Germline loops: CDR1 SEHNR, CDR2 FQNEAQ (reference sequence). The CDR3 has 15 residues. The trim removed 5 bases at V and 3 bases at J, leaving 2 bases unmatched. CDR3 coding DNA: TGTGCCAGCAGCGGGACTAGCGGGGGGTTCTACGAGCAGTACTTC. Its translation: CASSGTSGGFYEQYF.

The V gene is TRBV6-5, the J gene TRBJ1-2, with 7 bases that match TRBD1. Looked up from germline, CDR1 is MNHEY and CDR2 is SVGAGI. J gave up 8 bases and V 0 bases, and 6 bases lay outside the gene matches. This CDR3 has 14 amino acids. The DNA of the CDR3 is TGTGCCAGCAGTTACTCAGGGGGCGCGGGGGGCTACACCTTC. Amino acid sequence: CASSYSGGAGGYTF.

Only one count was recorded for this clone. The chain links TRBV6-1 to TRBJ2-4, with D uncertain. The CDR3 spans 16 residues. Germline loops: CDR1 MNHNS, CDR2 SASEGT. Deletions cut 0 bases from V and 0 bases from J, with 9 bases between. As DNA, the CDR3 is TGTGCCAGCAGTGAAGCGCTTCAGCGAGCCAAAAACATTCAGTACTTC. The encoded protein is CASSEALQRAKNIQYF.

This clone appeared once. CDR3 protein: CASSQLPGGRGNTEAFF. DNA of the CDR3: TGTGCCAGCAGTCAACTTCCAGGGGGCAGGGGGAACACTGAAGCTTTCTTT. The gene calls are TRBV6-2 or TRBV6-3 and TRBJ1-1; the match to TRBD1 covers 8 bases. Trimming took 5 bases from V and 1 from J; bases not matched to a gene: 12. This CDR3 comprises 17 residues. Germline V CDR1 and CDR2: MNHEY, SVGEGT.

V usage is TRBV5-8 and J usage is TRBJ1-1, with unresolved D. Trimming pared 1 base from V and 2 bases from J, leaving 6 bases between. The germline gives CDR1 SGHTS, CDR2 YDEGEE. The CDR3 totals 13 residues. CDR3: CASSLYRNTEAFF. The CDR3 DNA reads TGTGCCAGCAGCTTGTATAGAAACACTGAAGCTTTCTTT.

V and J are TRBV12-3 or TRBV12-4 and TRBJ1-1, with D possibly being TRBD1 (5 bases). This CDR3 is 12 amino acids long. The V and J ends lost 4 bases and 11 bases respectively, with 14 bases between them. In nucleotides, the CDR3 is TGTGCCAGCAGTTCTCGGGGGGGTTGGGCTTTCTTT. Protein: CASSSRGGWAFF.

This chain joins TRBV11-2 and TRBJ1-2, with unresolved D. The CDR3 consists of 14 residues. The germline V gene encodes CDR1 SGHAT and CDR2 FQNNGV. Trimming removed 3 bases at V and 6 bases at J, with 14 bases between. This chain's CDR3 is CASSFFPGWDGYTF. CDR3 DNA: TGTGCCAGCAGCTTTTTTCCCGGGTGGGATGGCTACACCTTC.

The chain uses TRBV11-1 and TRBJ1-2; 8 positions match TRBD1. The germline V gene has CDR1 SGHAT and CDR2 FQDESV (reference sequence). V was pared by 2 bases and J by 4 bases, with 3 bases of the junction left unmatched. The CDR3 runs 14 residues. In DNA, the CDR3 is TGTGCCAGCAGCTTAATGGGACAGGCCTATGGCTACACCTTC. Translating it yields CASSLMGQAYGYTF.

This clone was recorded once. The J gene is TRBJ1-5, the V gene TRBV27, with D possibly TRBD1 on 6 matching bases. The CDR3 loop spans 17 amino acids. V shed 5 bases and J shed 0 bases, with 17 bases lying between them. Germline CDR1 and CDR2: MNHEY and SMNVEV (reference sequence). CDR3 in DNA: TGTGCCAGCAGTCAATCCCGGGACAAGGGTAGCAATCAGCCCCAGCATTTT. This gives the protein CASSQSRDKGSNQPQHF.

This chain joins TRBV5-1 and TRBJ1-3, with a weak D call TRBD1 (5 bases). The germline V gene encodes CDR1 SGHRS and CDR2 YFSETQ. Trimming removed 0 bases at V and 2 bases at J, with 6 bases between. There are 14 residues in the CDR3. CDR3 in DNA: TGCGCCAGCAGCTTGGGCAGGGCTGGAAACACCATATATTTT. Residues: CASSLGRAGNTIYF.

This chain uses TRBV7-8 with TRBJ2-3, with D possibly TRBD1 on 6 matching bases. The length of the CDR3 is 16 residues. The germline V and J ends were trimmed by 2 bases and 2 bases, with 14 bases remaining between them. Germline-derived CDR1 and CDR2 are SGHVS and FQNEAQ. CDR3: CASSLIIGGTTDTQYF. For the CDR3, the DNA is TGTGCCAGCAGCTTAATCATAGGGGGTACCACAGATACGCAGTATTTT.

This chain joins TRBV5-1 and TRBJ1-1; TRBD1 matches at 11 bases. The junction had 4 bases not matched to a gene; V was cut back by 1 base and J by 5 bases. The CDR3 extends over 15 amino acids. Germline V lookup: CDR1 SGHRS, CDR2 YFSETQ. The CDR3 DNA follows: TGCGCCAGCAGCTTGACTGGGACAGGGGGAACTGAAGCTTTCTTT. This encodes CASSLTGTGGTEAFF.

The chain carries TRBV13 and TRBJ2-5, with a tentative D call TRBD1 (5 bases). Germline V lookup: CDR1 PRHDT, CDR2 FYEKMQ (reference sequence). The V gene lost 4 bases and the J gene lost 5 bases, with 20 bases spanning the gap. The CDR3 is made up of 16 amino acids. The CDR3 nucleotides read TGTGCCAGCAGCTCCCCCCTGGGGCAGGGTGGGGAGACCCAGTACTTC. Translating it yields CASSSPLGQGGETQYF.

V is TRBV29-1 and J is TRBJ1-5; 10 positions match TRBD1. Germline CDR1 and CDR2: SQVTM and ANQGSEA. The CDR3 is 15 residues long. Trimming removed 6 bases from V and 3 bases from J; junction bases left unmatched: 8. In DNA, the CDR3 is TGCAGCGTCCCCGACAGGGGGCACGACAATCAGCCCCAGCATTTT. It specifies CSVPDRGHDNQPQHF. The entire variable domain, with the rest obtained from reference TRBV29-1 and TRBJ1-5, is as follows: SAVISQKPSRDICQRGTSLTIQCQVDSQVTMMFWYRQQPGQSLTLIATANQGSEATYESGFVIDKFPISRPNLTFSTLTVSNMSPEDSSIYLCSVPDRGHDNQPQHFGDGTRLSIL.

The rearrangement joins TRBV20-1 to TRBJ1-1, with D possibly being TRBD1 (5 bases). The CDR3 covers 12 residues. Per germline, CDR1 DFQATT and CDR2 SNEGSKA (reference sequence). Trimming took off 3 bases at V and 10 bases at J, with 15 bases between the two ends. The CDR3 sequence: CSASTPSQGAFF. CDR3 coding DNA: TGCAGTGCTAGTACGCCCTCCCAGGGAGCTTTCTTT.

This clone was found many times. The chain uses TRBV13 and TRBJ2-7, with TRBD2 matching over 8 bases. Germline-derived CDR1 and CDR2 are PRHDT and FYEKMQ (reference sequence). The CDR3 runs to 16 residues. J was trimmed by 0 bases and V by 2 bases; bases with no gene match: 6. Written as DNA, the CDR3 is TGTGCCAGCAGCTTAACTAGCGGCCCCAGCTCCTACGAGCAGTACTTC. It is translated as CASSLTSGPSSYEQYF.

The V and J genes are TRBV18 and TRBJ1-2, with 7 bases lining up with TRBD1. The CDR3 is 13 residues long. Germline CDR1 and CDR2: KGHSH and LQKENI. V lost 0 bases to trimming and J lost 8 bases; unmatched junction nucleotides: 3. The CDR3: CASSPPGDSGYTF. DNA of the CDR3: TGTGCCAGCTCACCACCCGGGGACAGCGGCTACACCTTC.

The chain couples TRBV5-1 to TRBJ1-2; D unclear. Trimming removed 2 bases from V and 6 bases from J, with 8 bases in between. CDR3 length: 12 amino acids. Germline CDR1 and CDR2: SGHRS and YFSETQ. The CDR3 is CASSLARDGYTF. CDR3 coding DNA: TGCGCCAGCAGCTTAGCACGGGATGGCTACACCTTC.